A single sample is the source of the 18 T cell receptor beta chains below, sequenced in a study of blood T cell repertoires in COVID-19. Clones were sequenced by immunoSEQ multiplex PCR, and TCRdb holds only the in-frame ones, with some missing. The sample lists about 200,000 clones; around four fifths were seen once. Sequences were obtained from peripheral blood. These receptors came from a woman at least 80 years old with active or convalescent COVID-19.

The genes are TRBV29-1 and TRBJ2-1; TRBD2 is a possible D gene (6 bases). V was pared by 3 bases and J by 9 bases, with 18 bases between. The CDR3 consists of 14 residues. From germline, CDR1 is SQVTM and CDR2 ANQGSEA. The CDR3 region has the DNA TGCAGCGTTGATTCACGGGCCATGGGGGGTGAGCAGTTCTTC. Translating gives CSVDSRAMGGEQFF.

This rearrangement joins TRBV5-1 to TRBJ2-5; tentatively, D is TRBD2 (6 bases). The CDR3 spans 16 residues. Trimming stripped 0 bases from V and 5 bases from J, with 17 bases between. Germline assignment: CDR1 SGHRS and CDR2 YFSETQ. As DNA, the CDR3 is TGCGCCAGCAGCTTGGCCGGGGGTTCAGTAGGTGAGACCCAGTACTTC. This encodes CASSLAGGSVGETQYF. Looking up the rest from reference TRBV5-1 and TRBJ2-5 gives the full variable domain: KAGVTQTPRYLIKTRGQQVTLSCSPISGHRSVSWYQQTPGQGLQFLFEYFSETQRNKGNFPGRFSGRQFSNSRSEMNVSTLELGDSALYLCASSLAGGSVGETQYFGPGTRLLVL.

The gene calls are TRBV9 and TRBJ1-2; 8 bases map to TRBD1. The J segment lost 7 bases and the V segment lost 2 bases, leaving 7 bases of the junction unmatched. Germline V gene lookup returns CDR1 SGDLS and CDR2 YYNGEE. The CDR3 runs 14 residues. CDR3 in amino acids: CASSVSPGGSGYTF. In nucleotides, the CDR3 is TGTGCCAGCAGCGTCTCGCCAGGGGGCTCTGGCTACACCTTC.

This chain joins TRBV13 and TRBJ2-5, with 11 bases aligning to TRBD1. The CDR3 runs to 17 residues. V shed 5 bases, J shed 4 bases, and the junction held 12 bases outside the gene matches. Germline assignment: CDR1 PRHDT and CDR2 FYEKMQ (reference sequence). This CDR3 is CASSLTPRDRGGETQYF. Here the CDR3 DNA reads TGTGCCAGCAGCCTAACGCCCCGGGACAGGGGGGGAGAGACCCAGTACTTC.

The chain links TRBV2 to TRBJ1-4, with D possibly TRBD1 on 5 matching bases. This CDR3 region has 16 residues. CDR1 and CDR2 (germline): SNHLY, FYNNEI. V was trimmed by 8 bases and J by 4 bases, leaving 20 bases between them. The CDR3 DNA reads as TGTGCCAGCCGTGGGTTCACGGGGGTTGATAATGAAAAACTGTTTTTT. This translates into CASRGFTGVDNEKLFF.

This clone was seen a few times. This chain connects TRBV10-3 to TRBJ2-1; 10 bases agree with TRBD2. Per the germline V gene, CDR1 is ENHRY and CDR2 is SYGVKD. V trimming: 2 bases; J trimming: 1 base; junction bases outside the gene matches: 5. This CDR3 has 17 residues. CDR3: CAISERGLASSYNEQFF. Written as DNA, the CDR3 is TGTGCCATCAGTGAGAGGGGACTAGCGAGTTCCTACAATGAGCAGTTCTTC.

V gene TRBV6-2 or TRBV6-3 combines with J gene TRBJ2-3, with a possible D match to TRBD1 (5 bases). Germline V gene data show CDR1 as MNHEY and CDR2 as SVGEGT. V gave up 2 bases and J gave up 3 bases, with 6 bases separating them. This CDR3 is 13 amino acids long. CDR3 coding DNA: TGTGCCAGCAGTTACAGGGGTACAGATACGCAGTATTTT. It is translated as CASSYRGTDTQYF.

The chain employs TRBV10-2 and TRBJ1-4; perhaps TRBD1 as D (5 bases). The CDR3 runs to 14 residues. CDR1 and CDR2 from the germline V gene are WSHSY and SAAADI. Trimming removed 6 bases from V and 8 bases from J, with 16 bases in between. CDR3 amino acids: CASSAGVREEKLFF. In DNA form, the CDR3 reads TGCGCCAGCAGCGCGGGGGTTAGGGAAGAAAAACTGTTTTTT.

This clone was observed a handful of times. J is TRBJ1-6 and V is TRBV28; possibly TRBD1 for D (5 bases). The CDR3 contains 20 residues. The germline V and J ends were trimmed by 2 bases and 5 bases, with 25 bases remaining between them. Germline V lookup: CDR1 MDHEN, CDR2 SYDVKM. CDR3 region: CASSLSFLWGRASNNSPLHF. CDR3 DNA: TGTGCCAGCAGTTTAAGTTTTTTATGGGGCAGGGCTAGTAATAATTCACCCCTCCACTTT.

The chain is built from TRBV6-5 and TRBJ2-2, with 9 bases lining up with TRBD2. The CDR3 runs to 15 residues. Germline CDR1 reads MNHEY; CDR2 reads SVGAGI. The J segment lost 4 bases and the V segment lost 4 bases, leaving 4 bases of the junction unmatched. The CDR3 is CASSLAGAITGELFF. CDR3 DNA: TGTGCCAGCAGTTTAGCGGGGGCCATCACCGGGGAGCTGTTTTTT.

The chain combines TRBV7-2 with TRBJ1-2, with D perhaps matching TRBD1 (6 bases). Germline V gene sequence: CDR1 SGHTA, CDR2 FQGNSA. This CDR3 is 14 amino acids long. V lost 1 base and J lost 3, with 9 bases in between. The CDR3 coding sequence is TGTGCCAGCAGCTTAGACAGGGTCTACTATGGCTACACCTTC. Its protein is CASSLDRVYYGYTF.

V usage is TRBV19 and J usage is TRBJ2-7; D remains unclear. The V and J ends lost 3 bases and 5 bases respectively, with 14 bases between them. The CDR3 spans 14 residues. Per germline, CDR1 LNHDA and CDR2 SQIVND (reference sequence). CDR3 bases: TGTGCCAGTAGTATTCACAGTGTGGCGAACGAGCAGTACTTC. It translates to CASSIHSVANEQYF.

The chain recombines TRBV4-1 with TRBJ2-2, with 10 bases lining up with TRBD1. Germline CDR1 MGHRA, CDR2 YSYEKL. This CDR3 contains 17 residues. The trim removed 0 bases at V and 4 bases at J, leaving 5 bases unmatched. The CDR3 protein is CASSQDPGQGPTGELFF. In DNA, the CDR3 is TGCGCCAGCAGCCAAGATCCGGGACAGGGGCCCACCGGGGAGCTGTTTTTT.

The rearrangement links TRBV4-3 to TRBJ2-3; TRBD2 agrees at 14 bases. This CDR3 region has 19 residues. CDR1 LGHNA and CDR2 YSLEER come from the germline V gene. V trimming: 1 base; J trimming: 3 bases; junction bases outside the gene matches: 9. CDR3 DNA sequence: TGCGCCAGCAGCCAAGTGCACACTGGACTAGCGGGGGGAACAGATACGCAGTATTTT. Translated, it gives CASSQVHTGLAGGTDTQYF.

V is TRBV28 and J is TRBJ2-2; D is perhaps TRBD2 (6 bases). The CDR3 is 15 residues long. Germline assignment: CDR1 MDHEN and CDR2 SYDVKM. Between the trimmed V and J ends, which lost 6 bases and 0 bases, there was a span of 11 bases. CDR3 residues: CASRRGLTNTGELFF. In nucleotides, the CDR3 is TGTGCCAGCAGGAGGGGACTTACGAACACCGGGGAGCTGTTTTTT. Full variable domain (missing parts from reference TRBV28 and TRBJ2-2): DVKVTQSSRYLVKRTGEKVFLECVQDMDHENMFWYRQDPGLGLRLIYFSYDVKMKEKGDIPEGYSVSREKKERFSLILESASTNQTSMYLCASRRGLTNTGELFFGEGSRLTVL.

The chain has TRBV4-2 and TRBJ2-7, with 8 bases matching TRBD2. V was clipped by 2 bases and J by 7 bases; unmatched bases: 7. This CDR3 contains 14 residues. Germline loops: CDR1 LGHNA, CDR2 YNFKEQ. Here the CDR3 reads CASSQFGLAGEQYF. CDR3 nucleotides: TGTGCCAGCAGCCAATTTGGGCTAGCGGGTGAGCAGTACTTC.

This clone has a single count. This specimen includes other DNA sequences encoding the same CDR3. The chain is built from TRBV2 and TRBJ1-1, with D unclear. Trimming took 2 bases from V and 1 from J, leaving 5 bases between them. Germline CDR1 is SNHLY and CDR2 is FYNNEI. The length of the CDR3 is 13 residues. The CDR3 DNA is TGTGCCAGCAGTGAATTAGAGAACACTGAAGCTTTCTTT. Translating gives CASSELENTEAFF. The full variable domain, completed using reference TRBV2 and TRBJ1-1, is EPEVTQTPSHQVTQMGQEVILRCVPISNHLYFYWYRQILGQKVEFLVSFYNNEISEKSEIFDDQFSVERPDGSNFTLKIRSTKLEDSAMYFCASSELENTEAFFGQGTRLTVV.

DNA for the CDR3: TGTGCCAGCGGGTACAGGGGGCCCTCCTATGGCTACACCTTC. Its protein is CASGYRGPSYGYTF. The chain joins TRBV5-6 to TRBJ1-2, with 9 bases lining up with TRBD1. Germline CDR1 reads SGHDT; CDR2 reads YYEEEE. The V gene end was trimmed by 7 bases and the J gene end by 4 bases; junction bases not matched to a gene: 8. CDR3 length: 14 residues.